The 21 T cell receptor beta chains in this list originate from one sample, sequenced in a study of graft-versus-host responses after intestinal transplantation. What these receptors recognize is not known. Only in-frame clones appear in the TCRdb table, and some are missing; sequencing was by immunoSEQ multiplex PCR. The sample shows tens of thousands of clones, 90% of them seen only once. Specimen: unstimulated CD8+ T cells sorted from spleen or lymph node cells, collected before transplant. These receptor sequences come from a human donor who was the organ donor for an intestinal transplant.

The chain uses TRBV4-3 and TRBJ1-5; D might be TRBD1 (6 bases). Between the trimmed V and J ends, which lost 0 bases and 3 bases, there was a span of 12 bases. The CDR3 contains 16 residues. CDR1 and CDR2 from the germline V gene are LGHNA and YSLEER. The chain's CDR3 is CASSQDLGGANQPQHF. The DNA of the CDR3 is TGCGCCAGCAGCCAAGATCTAGGGGGGGCCAATCAGCCCCAGCATTTT.

This chain links TRBV7-8 with TRBJ1-5; D possibly corresponds to TRBD1 (6 bases). V shed 2 bases and J shed 3 bases, with 8 bases lying between them. Germline CDR1 reads SGHVS; CDR2 reads FQNEAQ. This CDR3 contains 14 residues. CDR3 sequence reads: CASSLHRVNQPQHF. The CDR3 coding sequence is TGTGCCAGCAGCTTACACAGGGTCAATCAGCCCCAGCATTTT.

The CDR3, as DNA: TGTGCCAGCAGTTTCGGGGGGAGGTCCTATAATTCACCCCTCCACTTT. This translates into CASSFGGRSYNSPLHF. V is TRBV27 and J is TRBJ1-6; D may be TRBD1 (5 bases). The CDR3 runs to 16 residues. V lost 3 bases and J 1 base, leaving 10 bases between the germline ends. Germline V gene data show CDR1 as MNHEY and CDR2 as SMNVEV (reference sequence).

The rearrangement joins TRBV30 to TRBJ2-7, with 9 bases identical to TRBD1. V trimming: 0 bases; J trimming: 0 bases; junction bases outside the gene matches: 6. The CDR3 totals 16 residues. CDR1 GTSNPN and CDR2 SVGIG come from the germline V gene (reference sequence). The DNA of the CDR3 is TGTGCCTGGAGTGTCTACTGGGACAGGGCCTCCTACGAGCAGTACGTC. Protein: CAWSVYWDRASYEQYV.

The chain is built from TRBV5-6 and TRBJ2-3; D unclear. CDR1 and CDR2 (germline): SGHDT, YYEEEE. This CDR3 comprises 12 residues. V was cut by 3 bases and J by 7 bases, with 9 bases left in between. CDR3: CASSSSGYTQYF. As DNA, the CDR3 is TGTGCCAGCAGCTCATCGGGTTATACGCAGTATTTT.

The chain is built from TRBV7-9 and TRBJ1-1; the D gene is possibly TRBD1 (5 bases). The CDR3 runs to 13 residues. Germline V gives CDR1 SEHNR, CDR2 FQNEAQ (reference sequence). The ends were cut back, 4 bases at V and 6 bases at J, with 12 bases in the middle. The CDR3 DNA reads as TGTGCCAGCAGCTCCCCAGGGTACGCTGAAGCTTTCTTT. Translation gives CASSSPGYAEAFF.

CDR3 nucleotide sequence: TGTGCCAGCAGCCCGACTAGCTGGTACAATGAGCAGTTCTTC. It specifies CASSPTSWYNEQFF. The V and J genes are TRBV7-3 and TRBJ2-1; 7 nucleotides match TRBD2. The CDR3 extends over 14 amino acids. The ends lost 5 bases at V and 4 bases at J; junction bases unmatched: 5. The germline V gene has CDR1 SGHTA and CDR2 FQGTGA. Supplemented by reference TRBV7-3 and TRBJ2-1, the full variable domain reads GAGVSQTPSNKVTEKGKYVELRCDPISGHTALYWYRQSLGQGPEFLIYFQGTGAADDSGLPNDRFFAVRPEGSVSTLKIQRTERGDSAVYLCASSPTSWYNEQFFGPGTRLTVL.

The chain uses TRBV25-1 and TRBJ2-1; 10 positions match TRBD2. V was clipped by 5 bases and J by 5 bases; unmatched bases: 3. There are 14 residues in the CDR3. CDR1 and CDR2 (germline): MGHDK, SYGVNS. The CDR3 spells CASSSGGANNEQFF. The CDR3 coding sequence is TGTGCCAGCAGTAGCGGGGGGGCTAACAATGAGCAGTTCTTC. Together with reference TRBV25-1 and TRBJ2-1, the CDR3 gives the full variable domain: EADIYQTPRYLVIGTGKKITLECSQTMGHDKMYWYQQDPGMELHLIHYSYGVNSTEKGDLSSESTVSRIRTEHFPLTLESARPSHTSQYLCASSSGGANNEQFFGPGTRLTVL.

Only a few counts were recorded for this clone. This sequence joins TRBV6-5 and TRBJ1-5, with D uncertain. V was cut by 8 bases and J by 4 bases, with 9 bases left in between. Germline-derived CDR1 and CDR2 are MNHEY and SVGAGI. This CDR3 has 12 amino acids. CDR3 nucleotide sequence: TGTGCCAGCCATGCCGAGAATCAGCCCCAGCATTTT. It translates to CASHAENQPQHF.

The chain employs TRBV4-1 and TRBJ2-7, with 9 nucleotides matching TRBD1. Looked up from germline, CDR1 is MGHRA and CDR2 is YSYEKL. V gave up 6 bases and J gave up 12 bases; unmatched junction bases: 18. This CDR3 has 15 residues. This chain's CDR3 is CASRKPGQGTGDTYV. In DNA form, the CDR3 reads TGCGCCAGCAGAAAGCCGGGACAGGGCACCGGGGACACGTACGTC.

V and J are TRBV4-1 and TRBJ2-3; TRBD1 agrees at 10 bases. CDR1 is MGHRA, CDR2 YSYEKL, per germline. With V trimmed by 2 bases and J by 3 bases, 2 bases remained unmatched. This CDR3 has 15 residues. The CDR3 protein is CASSQRTGGTDTQYF. The CDR3, as DNA: TGCGCCAGCAGCCAAAGGACAGGGGGTACAGATACGCAGTATTTT.

This chain links TRBV12-5 with TRBJ2-3, with 9 nucleotides matching TRBD1. J gave up 3 bases and V 5 bases, and 9 bases lay outside the gene matches. The CDR3 loop spans 16 amino acids. The germline CDR1 and CDR2 sequences are LGHNT and FRNRAP. The DNA for the CDR3 is TGTGCTAGTGGTAGCGGGACAGGGCGATTGACAGATACGCAGTATTTT. This translates into CASGSGTGRLTDTQYF.

The rearrangement joins TRBV6-5 to TRBJ2-7; 12 nucleotides match TRBD1. The J segment lost 6 bases and the V segment lost 2 bases, leaving 8 bases of the junction unmatched. CDR3 length equals 16 residues. Germline V CDR1 and CDR2: MNHEY, SVGAGI. The CDR3 spells CASSYPGQGALCEQYV. The CDR3 DNA reads as TGTGCCAGCAGTTACCCGGGACAGGGGGCGTTGTGCGAGCAGTACGTC.

The V and J genes are TRBV4-1 and TRBJ1-6; D is unclear. The CDR3 sequence is 17 residues long. CDR1 MGHRA and CDR2 YSYEKL come from the germline V gene. The V end was cut by 4 bases, the J end by 0 bases, with 13 bases between. The CDR3 bases are TGCGCCAGCAGCCCTACAGATCTCAGCTCCTATAATTCACCCCTCCACTTT. Translating gives CASSPTDLSSYNSPLHF.

The rearrangement links TRBV4-1 to TRBJ1-2, with D uncertain. With 0 bases removed from V and 4 bases from J, the gap between germline ends came to 15 bases. Germline V lookup: CDR1 MGHRA, CDR2 YSYEKL. This CDR3 is built from 16 residues. CDR3 sequence (DNA): TGCGCCAGCAGCCAAGATTCATTCAGTAAACCCTATGGCTACACCTTC. Amino acids: CASSQDSFSKPYGYTF.

V usage is TRBV28 and J usage is TRBJ1-6, with 9 bases identical to TRBD1. Germline CDR1 and CDR2: MDHEN and SYDVKM. CDR3 length: 19 amino acids. Trimming cost V 6 bases and J 0 bases; bases outside gene matches: 12. The CDR3 loop is CASRRDRGKWFSYNSPLHF. CDR3 in DNA: TGTGCCAGCAGAAGAGACAGGGGGAAATGGTTCTCCTATAATTCACCCCTCCACTTT.

The gene calls are TRBV11-2 and TRBJ1-6, with 11 bases fitting TRBD1. V shed 5 bases and J 7 bases; nucleotides not matched to a gene: 7. Germline loops: CDR1 SGHAT, CDR2 FQNNGV. The CDR3 covers 16 residues. In DNA, the CDR3 is TGTGCCAGCAGCACCGGGACAGGGGGAAACAATTCACCCCTCCACTTT. Its protein product is CASSTGTGGNNSPLHF.

The chain links TRBV7-9 to TRBJ2-2; unclear D gene. Deletions cut 0 bases from V and 6 bases from J, with 11 bases between. The CDR3 runs to 15 residues. The germline V gene has CDR1 SEHNR and CDR2 FQNEAQ (reference sequence). In DNA, the CDR3 is TGTGCCAGCAGCTTAGCCGGTTTAAACGCCGGGGAGCTGTTTTTT. Its translation is CASSLAGLNAGELFF.

A few counts support this clone. The chain carries TRBV19 and TRBJ2-3; 7 bases align to TRBD2. Germline V gene lookup returns CDR1 LNHDA and CDR2 SQIVND (reference sequence). The CDR3 sequence is 15 residues long. V was pared by 7 bases and J by 5 bases, with 12 bases of the junction left unmatched. The CDR3: CASTLHESGGDTQYF. The CDR3 DNA sequence: TGTGCCAGTACCCTTCATGAGTCGGGGGGAGATACGCAGTATTTT.

The V and J genes are TRBV27 and TRBJ1-2; 10 bases map to TRBD1. Germline V gene data show CDR1 as MNHEY and CDR2 as SMNVEV (reference sequence). The length of the CDR3 is 16 residues. The ends lost 2 bases at V and 5 bases at J; junction bases unmatched: 8. The CDR3 DNA reads TGTGCCAGCAGTTTACAACCGGACAGGGGGTTTTATGGCTACACCTTC. Its translation: CASSLQPDRGFYGYTF.

V and J are TRBV4-3 and TRBJ1-1, with TRBD1 identical over 9 bases. V shed 0 bases and J 0 bases; nucleotides not matched to a gene: 11. Germline V CDR1 and CDR2: LGHNA, YSLEER. This CDR3 region has 19 residues. The CDR3: CASSQDYNRGRSMNTEAFF. The CDR3 DNA is TGCGCCAGCAGCCAAGATTACAACAGGGGGCGGTCGATGAACACTGAAGCTTTCTTT.